One and the same sample provided the 18 T cell receptor beta chains below, sequenced in a study of blood T cell repertoires in COVID-19. Assay: immunoSEQ multiplex PCR; the TCRdb copy retains only in-frame clones and omits some. The table records some 180,000 clones, around 90% of them present only once. The specimen sequenced was peripheral blood. The receptors here all came from a man aged 50 to 59 who had recovered from COVID-19.

The chain has TRBV25-1 and TRBJ1-4, with 10 bases lining up with TRBD1. CDR3 length: 15 amino acids. Germline CDR1 is MGHDK and CDR2 is SYGVNS. Unmatched junction bases numbered 2, after V lost 4 bases and J lost 3 bases. The CDR3 region is CASSAGTGANEKLFF. For the CDR3, the DNA is TGTGCCAGCAGTGCAGGGACAGGGGCTAATGAAAAACTGTTTTTT.

The chain joins TRBV6-5 to TRBJ2-7; 9 nucleotides match TRBD2. CDR1 is MNHEY, CDR2 SVGAGI, per germline. With 5 bases clipped from V and 3 bases from J, the junction kept 8 bases outside the gene matches. This CDR3 region has 15 residues. CDR3 sequence reads: CASSPRREGSYEQYF. CDR3 in DNA: TGTGCCAGCAGTCCGCGGCGGGAGGGTAGCTACGAGCAGTACTTC.

J is TRBJ1-2 and V is TRBV2; 8 bases fit TRBD1. Germline V lookup: CDR1 SNHLY, CDR2 FYNNEI. This CDR3 has 14 amino acids. J was trimmed by 3 bases and V by 6 bases; bases with no gene match: 6. CDR3 in amino acids: CASRRQGIDYGYTF. The CDR3 DNA sequence: TGTGCCAGCAGAAGACAGGGGATCGACTATGGCTACACCTTC.

The V and J genes are TRBV2 and TRBJ1-3, with 8 nucleotides matching TRBD1. Germline assignment: CDR1 SNHLY and CDR2 FYNNEI. CDR3 length: 15 amino acids. V was pared by 4 bases and J by 4 bases, with 6 bases of the junction left unmatched. The CDR3 spells CASSAGRGPGNTIYF. The CDR3 bases are TGTGCCAGCAGTGCGGGCAGGGGGCCCGGAAACACCATATATTTT.

This clone was recorded only once. The chain joins TRBV3-1 (or the pseudogene TRBV3-2) to TRBJ2-3, with D perhaps matching TRBD2 (5 bases). The germline CDR1 and CDR2 sequences are LGHDT and YNNKEL (reference sequence). The CDR3 sequence is 16 residues long. Trimming shortened V by 1 base and J by 2 bases, and 13 bases separated the two germline ends. The CDR3 DNA sequence: TGTGCCAGCAGCCAAGGGTTTGGACGGGACACAGATACGCAGTATTTT. This codes for CASSQGFGRDTDTQYF.

This sequence joins TRBV7-3 and TRBJ2-3; TRBD1 agrees at 7 bases. V gave up 2 bases and J gave up 0 bases; unmatched junction bases: 2. Germline V gene data show CDR1 as SGHTA and CDR2 as FQGTGA. The CDR3 has 15 amino acids. The CDR3 here is CASSLDRVSTDTQYF. For the CDR3, the DNA is TGTGCCAGCAGCTTAGACAGGGTTAGCACAGATACGCAGTATTTT.

In regard to this clone: The same CDR3 arises from other DNA sequences in this sample as well. The chain couples TRBV9 to TRBJ2-5; D perhaps matches TRBD2 (5 bases). V gave up 3 bases and J gave up 4 bases, with 10 bases separating them. Per the germline V gene, CDR1 is SGDLS and CDR2 is YYNGEE. This CDR3 is 13 amino acids long. This chain's CDR3 is CASSGGPRETQYF. Written as DNA, the CDR3 is TGTGCCAGCAGCGGAGGGCCGAGAGAGACCCAGTACTTC.

Only one count was recorded for this clone. The rearrangement joins TRBV15 to TRBJ2-7, with D perhaps matching TRBD2 (5 bases). Germline-derived CDR1 and CDR2 are LNHNV and YYDKDF (reference sequence). The CDR3 length is 13 residues. Trimming pared 4 bases from V and 0 bases from J, leaving 7 bases between. The CDR3 is CATSNGNSYEQYF. The CDR3 DNA follows: TGTGCCACCAGCAACGGGAACTCCTACGAGCAGTACTTC.

This clone was picked up a small number of times. V is TRBV12-3 or TRBV12-4 and J is TRBJ1-1; no firm D call. This CDR3 comprises 13 residues. With 3 bases removed from V and 5 bases from J, the gap between germline ends came to 10 bases. For the CDR3, the DNA is TGTGCCAGCAGTTTTAATTTACGGACTGAAGCTTTCTTT. Translated: CASSFNLRTEAFF.

This clone was detected once. The chain is built from TRBV9 and TRBJ2-3; 8 nucleotides agree with TRBD2. The CDR3 covers 14 residues. Losses at the gene ends were 0 bases for V and 6 bases for J; bases not matched to a gene: 3. Germline V gene data show CDR1 as SGDLS and CDR2 as YYNGEE. CDR3 DNA: TGTGCCAGCAGCGTAGGCGGGGGGCGGGATACGCAGTATTTT. Its translation is CASSVGGGRDTQYF.

This sequence joins TRBV6-5 and TRBJ1-5, with D unresolved. This CDR3 contains 14 residues. Trimming stripped 7 bases from V and 3 bases from J, with 13 bases between. Germline lookup yields CDR1 MNHEY and CDR2 SVGAGI. The CDR3 region is CASTRLAANQPQHF. The CDR3 DNA reads as TGTGCCAGCACCAGGTTGGCCGCCAATCAGCCCCAGCATTTT.

The CDR3 region has the DNA TGTGCCAGCAGCTTCCCGGGACAGGGGGATGGTGAAGCTTTCTTT. Amino acid sequence: CASSFPGQGDGEAFF. The chain carries TRBV11-1 and TRBJ1-1; 11 nucleotides agree with TRBD1. Looked up from germline, CDR1 is SGHAT and CDR2 is FQDESV (reference sequence). The CDR3 contains 15 residues. The ends lost 3 bases at V and 7 bases at J; junction bases unmatched: 7.

The chain has TRBV7-2 and TRBJ1-5, with D maybe TRBD1 (6 bases). The CDR3 covers 16 residues. Germline CDR1 reads SGHTA; CDR2 reads FQGNSA. Deletions cut 4 bases from V and 2 bases from J, with 15 bases between. As DNA, the CDR3 is TGTGCCAGCAGCTCATCCCGGGGACAAGGCAATCAGCCCCAGCATTTT. Encoded protein: CASSSSRGQGNQPQHF.

J is TRBJ1-5 and V is TRBV6-2 or TRBV6-3, with D tentatively TRBD1 (5 bases). Germline V CDR1 and CDR2: MNHEY, SVGEGT. V gave up 4 bases and J gave up 6 bases, with 16 bases separating them. CDR3 length equals 15 residues. The DNA for the CDR3 is TGTGCCAGCAGTTGGGACGGACCGCGGGGTCAGCCCCAGCATTTT. This gives the protein CASSWDGPRGQPQHF.

The chain couples TRBV12-5 to TRBJ1-1, with 9 bases lining up with TRBD1. The germline gives CDR1 LGHNT, CDR2 FRNRAP. The J segment lost 12 bases and the V segment lost 0 bases, leaving 8 bases of the junction unmatched. CDR3 length: 14 residues. The CDR3 bases are TGTGCTAGTGGTTTGGTTACCCCCGGACAGGGGTCTTTCTTT. Amino acid sequence: CASGLVTPGQGSFF.

The rearrangement uses TRBV6-5 and TRBJ2-3; D is ambiguous. Germline loops: CDR1 MNHEY, CDR2 SVGAGI. This CDR3 has 15 residues. Trimming cost V 0 bases and J 0 bases, with 7 bases left between them. CDR3 DNA sequence: TGTGCCAGCAGTTACTCGGAGACTAGCACAGATACGCAGTATTTT. Its translation is CASSYSETSTDTQYF.

The chain employs TRBV18 and TRBJ2-2, with 7 positions matching TRBD1. Germline CDR1 KGHSH, CDR2 LQKENI. This CDR3 has 15 residues. The J segment lost 4 bases and the V segment lost 2 bases, leaving 4 bases of the junction unmatched. The CDR3 region is CASSPITGVTGELFF. CDR3 DNA: TGTGCCAGCTCACCAATCACAGGGGTCACCGGGGAGCTGTTTTTT.

The chain employs TRBV5-1 and TRBJ2-2; the D gene is possibly TRBD1 (6 bases). Germline CDR1 SGHRS, CDR2 YFSETQ. V was clipped by 4 bases and J by 0 bases, with 16 bases between them. The CDR3 runs to 17 residues. CDR3 bases: TGCGCCAGCAGCGTGGAACCTACAGGGTCGAACACCGGGGAGCTGTTTTTT. Its translation: CASSVEPTGSNTGELFF.